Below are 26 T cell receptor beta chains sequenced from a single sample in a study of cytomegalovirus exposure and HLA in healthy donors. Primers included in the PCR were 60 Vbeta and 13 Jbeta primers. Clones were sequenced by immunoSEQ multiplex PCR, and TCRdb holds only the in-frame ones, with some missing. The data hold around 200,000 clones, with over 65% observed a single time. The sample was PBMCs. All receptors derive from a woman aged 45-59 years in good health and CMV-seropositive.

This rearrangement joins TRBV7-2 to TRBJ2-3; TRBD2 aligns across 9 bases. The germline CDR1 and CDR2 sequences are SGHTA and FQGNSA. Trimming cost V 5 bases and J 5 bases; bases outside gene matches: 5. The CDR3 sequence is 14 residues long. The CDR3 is CASSRGGAGDTQYF. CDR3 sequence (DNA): TGTGCCAGCAGCCGCGGGGGGGCGGGAGATACGCAGTATTTT.

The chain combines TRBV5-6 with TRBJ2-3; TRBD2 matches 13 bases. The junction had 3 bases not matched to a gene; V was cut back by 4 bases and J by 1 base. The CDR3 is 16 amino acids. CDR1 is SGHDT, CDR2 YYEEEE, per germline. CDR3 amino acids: CASSLGLAGGTDTQYF. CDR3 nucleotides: TGTGCCAGCAGCCTAGGACTAGCGGGGGGCACAGATACGCAGTATTTT.

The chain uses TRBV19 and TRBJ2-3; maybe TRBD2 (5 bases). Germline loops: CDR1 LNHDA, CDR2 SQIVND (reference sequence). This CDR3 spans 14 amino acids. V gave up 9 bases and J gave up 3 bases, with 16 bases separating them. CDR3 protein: CASLGGGRTDTQYF. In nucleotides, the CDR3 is TGTGCCAGCCTGGGCGGAGGTAGGACAGATACGCAGTATTTT. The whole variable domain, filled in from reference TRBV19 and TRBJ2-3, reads DGGITQSPKYLFRKEGQNVTLSCEQNLNHDAMYWYRQDPGQGLRLIYYSQIVNDFQKGDIAEGYSVSREKKESFPLTVTSAQKNPTAFYLCASLGGGRTDTQYFGPGTRLTVL.

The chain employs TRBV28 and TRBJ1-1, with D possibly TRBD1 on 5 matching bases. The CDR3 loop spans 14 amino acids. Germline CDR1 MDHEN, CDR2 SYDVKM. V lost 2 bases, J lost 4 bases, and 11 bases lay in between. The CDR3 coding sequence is TGTGCCAGCAGTTTAGGGGCAGGGCCCACTGAAGCTTTCTTT. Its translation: CASSLGAGPTEAFF.

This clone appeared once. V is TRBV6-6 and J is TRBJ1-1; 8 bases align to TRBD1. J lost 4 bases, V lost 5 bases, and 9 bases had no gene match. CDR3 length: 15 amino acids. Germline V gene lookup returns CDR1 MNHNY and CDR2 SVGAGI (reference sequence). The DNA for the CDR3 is TGTGCCAGCAGTAAGCCCAGGGGGCTGGGCACTGAAGCTTTCTTT. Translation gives CASSKPRGLGTEAFF.

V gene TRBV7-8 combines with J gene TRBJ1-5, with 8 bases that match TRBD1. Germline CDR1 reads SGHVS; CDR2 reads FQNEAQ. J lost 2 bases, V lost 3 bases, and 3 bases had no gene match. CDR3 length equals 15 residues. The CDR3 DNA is TGTGCCAGCAGCTTGCAGGGGGCTGGCAATCAGCCCCAGCATTTT. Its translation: CASSLQGAGNQPQHF.

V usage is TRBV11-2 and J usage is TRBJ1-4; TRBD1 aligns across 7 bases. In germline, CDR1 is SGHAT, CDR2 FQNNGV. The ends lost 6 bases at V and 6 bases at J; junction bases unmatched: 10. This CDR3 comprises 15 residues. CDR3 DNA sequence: TGTGCCAGCAGGAGACAGGGTCCCCTTGATGAAAAACTGTTTTTT. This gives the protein CASRRQGPLDEKLFF.

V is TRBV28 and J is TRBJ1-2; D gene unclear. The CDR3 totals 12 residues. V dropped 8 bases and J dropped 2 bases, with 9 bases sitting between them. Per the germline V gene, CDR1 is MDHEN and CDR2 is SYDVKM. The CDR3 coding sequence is TGTGCCAGCGCCCTAGGAAACTATGGCTACACCTTC. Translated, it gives CASALGNYGYTF.

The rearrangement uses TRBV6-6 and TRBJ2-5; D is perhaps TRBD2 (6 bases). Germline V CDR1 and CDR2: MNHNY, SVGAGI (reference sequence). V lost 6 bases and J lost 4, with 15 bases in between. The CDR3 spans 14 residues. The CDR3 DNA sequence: TGTGCCAGCAGCTCCGGACGGGAGACAGAGACCCAGTACTTC. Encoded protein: CASSSGRETETQYF.

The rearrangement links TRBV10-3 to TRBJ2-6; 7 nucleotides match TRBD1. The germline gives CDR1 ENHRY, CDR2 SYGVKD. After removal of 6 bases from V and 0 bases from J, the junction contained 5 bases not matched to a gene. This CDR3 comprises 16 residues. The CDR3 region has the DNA TGTGCCATCAGCCCAACAGGGGTCTCTGGGGCCAACGTCCTGACTTTC. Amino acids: CAISPTGVSGANVLTF.

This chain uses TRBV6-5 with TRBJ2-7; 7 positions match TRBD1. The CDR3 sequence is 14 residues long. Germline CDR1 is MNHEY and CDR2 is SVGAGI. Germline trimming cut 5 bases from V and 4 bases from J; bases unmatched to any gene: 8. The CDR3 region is CASSVRDSRYEQYF. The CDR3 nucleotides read TGTGCCAGCAGTGTACGGGACAGCCGATACGAGCAGTACTTC.

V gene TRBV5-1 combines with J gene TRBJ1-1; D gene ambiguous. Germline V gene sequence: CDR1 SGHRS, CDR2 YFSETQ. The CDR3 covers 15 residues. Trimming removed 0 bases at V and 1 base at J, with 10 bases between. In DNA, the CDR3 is TGCGCCAGCAGCTTGGTAAACTCAGGGAACACTGAAGCTTTCTTT. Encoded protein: CASSLVNSGNTEAFF.

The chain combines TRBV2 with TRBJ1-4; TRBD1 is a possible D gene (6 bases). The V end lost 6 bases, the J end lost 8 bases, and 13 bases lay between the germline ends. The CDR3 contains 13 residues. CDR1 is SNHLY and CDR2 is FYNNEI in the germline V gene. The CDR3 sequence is CASRGPGVEKLFF. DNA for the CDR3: TGTGCCAGCAGGGGACCAGGGGTGGAAAAACTGTTTTTT.

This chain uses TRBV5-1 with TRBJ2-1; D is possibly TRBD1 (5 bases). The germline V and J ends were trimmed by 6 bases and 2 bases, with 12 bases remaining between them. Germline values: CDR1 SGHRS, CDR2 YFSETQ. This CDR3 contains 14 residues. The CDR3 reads CASTQDSTYNEQFF. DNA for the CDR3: TGCGCCAGCACCCAAGACAGTACCTACAATGAGCAGTTCTTC.

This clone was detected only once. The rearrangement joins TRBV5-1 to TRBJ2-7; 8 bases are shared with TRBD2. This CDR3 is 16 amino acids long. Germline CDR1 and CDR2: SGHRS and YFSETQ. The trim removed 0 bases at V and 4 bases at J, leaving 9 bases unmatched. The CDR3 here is CASSLGPAGVVYEQYF. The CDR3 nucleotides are TGCGCCAGCAGCTTGGGGCCAGCGGGGGTAGTTTACGAGCAGTACTTC.

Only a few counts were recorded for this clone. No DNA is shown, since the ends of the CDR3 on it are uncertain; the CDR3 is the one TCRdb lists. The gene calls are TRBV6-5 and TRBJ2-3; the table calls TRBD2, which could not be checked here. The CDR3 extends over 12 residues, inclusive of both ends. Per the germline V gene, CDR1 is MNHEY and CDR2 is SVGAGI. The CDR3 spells CASSSSSDTQYF.

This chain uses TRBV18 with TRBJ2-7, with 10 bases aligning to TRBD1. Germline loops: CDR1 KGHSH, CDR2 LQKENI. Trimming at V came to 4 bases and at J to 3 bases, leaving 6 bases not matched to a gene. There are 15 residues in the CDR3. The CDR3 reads CASSRTGGEDYEQYF. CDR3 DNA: TGTGCCAGCTCACGGACAGGGGGGGAGGACTACGAGCAGTACTTC.

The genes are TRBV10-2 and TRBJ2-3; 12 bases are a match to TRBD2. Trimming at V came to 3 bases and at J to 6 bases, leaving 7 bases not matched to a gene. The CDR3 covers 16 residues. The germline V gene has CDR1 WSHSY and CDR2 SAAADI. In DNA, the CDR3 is TGCGCCAGCAGTGACCCTCTAGCGGGGGGGCAGGATACGCAGTATTTT. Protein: CASSDPLAGGQDTQYF.

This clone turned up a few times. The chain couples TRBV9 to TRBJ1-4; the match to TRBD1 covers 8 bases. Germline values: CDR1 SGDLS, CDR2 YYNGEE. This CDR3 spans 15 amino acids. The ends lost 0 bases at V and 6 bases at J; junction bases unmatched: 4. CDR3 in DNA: TGTGCCAGCAGCGTAGAGGTCAGGGGGCATGAAAAACTGTTTTTT. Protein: CASSVEVRGHEKLFF. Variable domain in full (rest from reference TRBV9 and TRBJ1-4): DSGVTQTPKHLITATGQRVTLRCSPRSGDLSVYWYQQSLDQGLQFLIQYYNGEERAKGNILERFSAQQFPDLHSELNLSSLELGDSALYFCASSVEVRGHEKLFFGSGTQLSVL.

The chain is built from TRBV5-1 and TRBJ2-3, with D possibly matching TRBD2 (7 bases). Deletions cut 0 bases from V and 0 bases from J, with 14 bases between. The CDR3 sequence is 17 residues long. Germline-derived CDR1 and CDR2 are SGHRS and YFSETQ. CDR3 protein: CASSLGLRGASTDTQYF. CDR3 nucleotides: TGCGCCAGCAGCTTGGGGCTCCGGGGGGCCAGCACAGATACGCAGTATTTT. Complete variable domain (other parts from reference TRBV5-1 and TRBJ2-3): KAGVTQTPRYLIKTRGQQVTLSCSPISGHRSVSWYQQTPGQGLQFLFEYFSETQRNKGNFPGRFSGRQFSNSRSEMNVSTLELGDSALYLCASSLGLRGASTDTQYFGPGTRLTVL.

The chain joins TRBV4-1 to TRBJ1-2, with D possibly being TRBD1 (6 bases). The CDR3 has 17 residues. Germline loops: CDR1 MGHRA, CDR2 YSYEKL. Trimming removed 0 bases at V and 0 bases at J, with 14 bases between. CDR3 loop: CASSQDRGAGANYGYTF. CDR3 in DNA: TGCGCCAGCAGCCAAGATCGGGGGGCCGGAGCTAACTATGGCTACACCTTC.

CDR3 bases: TGTGCCAGCAGCCCCTGGATAGCGGGGGGGGCGGGTACAGATACGCAGTATTTT. Translation: CASSPWIAGGAGTDTQYF. The V gene is TRBV7-9, the J gene TRBJ2-3, with 11 bases matching TRBD2. Germline lookup yields CDR1 SEHNR and CDR2 FQNEAQ (reference sequence). This CDR3 contains 18 residues. Losses at the gene ends were 5 bases for V and 3 bases for J; bases not matched to a gene: 13.

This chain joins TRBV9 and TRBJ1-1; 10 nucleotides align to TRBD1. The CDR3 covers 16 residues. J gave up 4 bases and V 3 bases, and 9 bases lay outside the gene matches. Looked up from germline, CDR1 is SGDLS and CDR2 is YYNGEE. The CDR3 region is CASSAESTGGRTEAFF. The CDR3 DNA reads TGTGCCAGCAGCGCGGAATCGACAGGGGGCCGCACTGAAGCTTTCTTT.

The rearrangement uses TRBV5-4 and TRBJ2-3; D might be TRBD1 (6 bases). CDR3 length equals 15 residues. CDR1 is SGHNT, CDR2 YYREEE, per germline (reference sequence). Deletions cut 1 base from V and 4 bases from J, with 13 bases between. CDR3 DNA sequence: TGTGCCAGCAGCTTGATTGGACAGACCGCAGATACGCAGTATTTT. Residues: CASSLIGQTADTQYF.

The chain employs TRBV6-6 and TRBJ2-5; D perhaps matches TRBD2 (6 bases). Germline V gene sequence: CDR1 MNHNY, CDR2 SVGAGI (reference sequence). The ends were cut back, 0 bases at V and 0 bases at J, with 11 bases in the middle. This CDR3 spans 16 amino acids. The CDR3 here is CASSYSRGSYQETQYF. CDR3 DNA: TGTGCCAGCAGTTACTCCCGGGGGTCCTACCAAGAGACCCAGTACTTC.

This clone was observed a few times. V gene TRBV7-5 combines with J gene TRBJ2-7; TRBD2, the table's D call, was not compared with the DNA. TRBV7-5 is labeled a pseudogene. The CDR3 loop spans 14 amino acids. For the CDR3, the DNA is TGTGCCAGAATCCCCCTTCCCCGGTGGTACGAGCAGTACTTC. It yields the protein CARIPLPRWYEQYF.